This T cell receptor (beta chain) is from a study of shared clonotypes between healthy human individuals. The wider study: Researchers drew samples from a couple of women and three men aged 18 to 49.

In the source study's methods: In the immunoSEQ data, sequences were junction-only and lacked quality scores, so filtering differed. Profiling relied on immunoSEQ multiplex PCR, and the TCRdb table lists in-frame clones only, not all of them. V, J and clone size were drawn from that table, and D and trimming were deduced from the DNA. The repertoire holds 330,000 or so clones, with approximately 79% as singletons. J was trimmed by 8 bases and V by 7 bases; bases with no gene match: 17. The CDR3 has 17 amino acids. Germline CDR1 is LGHNT and CDR2 is FRNRAP. The chain uses TRBV12-5 and TRBJ2-1; 10 bases are shared with TRBD2. The sequence was obtained from a man younger than 40 in good health. The specimen sequenced was memory CD4+ T cells sorted from blood. Subset meaning: CD45RA-negative fraction. DNA for the CDR3: TGTGCTAGTGCTAGCGGGAGTAGGGCCGATTCGAGGGATGAGCAGTTCTTC. This encodes CASASGSRADSRDEQFF.